The 29 T cell receptor beta chains listed next were all sequenced from one sample in a study of cytomegalovirus exposure and HLA in healthy donors. Data came from immunoSEQ multiplex PCR; TCRdb stores just in-frame clones and leaves some out. This sample has about 170,000 clones, with roughly 90% found just once. Sequences were obtained from PBMCs. These receptors originate from a woman between 18 and 30 years old in good health and CMV-seronegative.

The chain couples TRBV28 to TRBJ1-2; 9 nucleotides align to TRBD1. Germline assignment: CDR1 MDHEN and CDR2 SYDVKM. The CDR3 extends over 16 amino acids. V lost 6 bases, J lost 4 bases, and 12 bases stayed unmatched. In DNA, the CDR3 is TGTGCCAGCAGGTACTCGACAGGGGGAAATCTCTATGGCTACACCTTC. It translates to CASRYSTGGNLYGYTF.

The chain uses TRBV7-8 and TRBJ1-5; no clear D. The germline V gene encodes CDR1 SGHVS and CDR2 FQNEAQ. The V gene lost 1 base and the J gene lost 0 bases, with 10 bases spanning the gap. This CDR3 has 16 residues. The CDR3 here is CASSLVAGISNQPQHF. The CDR3 nucleotides read TGTGCCAGCAGCTTAGTAGCCGGGATTAGCAATCAGCCCCAGCATTTT.

V gene TRBV12-5 combines with J gene TRBJ1-5, with TRBD1 as a possible D gene (5 bases). Per the germline V gene, CDR1 is LGHNT and CDR2 is FRNRAP. With 5 bases removed from V and 6 bases from J, the gap between germline ends came to 11 bases. This CDR3 comprises 13 residues. The CDR3 nucleotides read TGTGCTAGTGGTCGGGACTTACTTCAGCCCCAGCATTTT. It codes for CASGRDLLQPQHF.

This clone showed up just a few times. This chain links TRBV10-2 with TRBJ1-6, with D maybe TRBD1 (6 bases). The V end was cut by 8 bases, the J end by 3 bases, with 8 bases between. The CDR3 has 13 amino acids. Germline assignment: CDR1 WSHSY and CDR2 SAAADI. In DNA form, the CDR3 reads TGCGCCAGCGGCAGGGGCTATAATTCACCCCTCCACTTT. Translated, it gives CASGRGYNSPLHF.

The V call is TRBV7-2, the J call TRBJ2-3; TRBD2 aligns across 7 bases. V was clipped by 5 bases and J by 2 bases; unmatched bases: 4. The CDR3 spans 14 residues. Germline CDR1 and CDR2: SGHTA and FQGNSA. CDR3 DNA sequence: TGTGCCAGCAGCGCGCGGGAGATCACAGATACGCAGTATTTT. It yields the protein CASSAREITDTQYF.

This chain joins TRBV29-1 and TRBJ2-1, with 8 bases matching TRBD1. The CDR3 covers 14 residues. After removal of 4 bases from V and 7 bases from J, the junction contained 9 bases not matched to a gene. Per germline, CDR1 SQVTM and CDR2 ANQGSEA. The CDR3 sequence: CSVVGTGITNEQFF. The CDR3 DNA sequence: TGCAGCGTTGTAGGGACAGGCATAACTAATGAGCAGTTCTTC.

The chain is built from TRBV11-3 and TRBJ1-1; tentatively, D is TRBD1 (6 bases). V was cut by 7 bases and J by 6 bases, with 15 bases left in between. This CDR3 contains 13 residues. Germline V gene data show CDR1 as SGHNT and CDR2 as YENEEA. The DNA of the CDR3 is TGTGCCAGCAAGGGGGAAGGATCGGCTGAAGCTTTCTTT. Amino acids: CASKGEGSAEAFF.

The chain carries TRBV5-1 and TRBJ2-2, with TRBD1 matching 11 bases. CDR3 length equals 16 residues. Germline loops: CDR1 SGHRS, CDR2 YFSETQ. V lost 3 bases, J lost 7 bases, and 8 bases stayed unmatched. CDR3 sequence (DNA): TGCGCCAGCAGCTATTCCGGGACAGGGGGTCACGGGGAGCTGTTTTTT. This translates into CASSYSGTGGHGELFF.

V and J are TRBV18 and TRBJ1-1, with 11 positions matching TRBD1. Germline CDR1 KGHSH, CDR2 LQKENI. The CDR3 length is 14 residues. V dropped 5 bases and J dropped 1; count of bases not matched to a gene: 0. The CDR3 loop is CASSGTGGNTEAFF. The CDR3 region has the DNA TGTGCCAGCTCAGGGACAGGGGGGAACACTGAAGCTTTCTTT. Looking up the rest from reference TRBV18 and TRBJ1-1 gives the full variable domain: NAGVMQNPRHLVRRRGQEARLRCSPMKGHSHVYWYRQLPEEGLKFMVYLQKENIIDESGMPKERFSAEFPKEGPSILRIQQVVRGDSAAYFCASSGTGGNTEAFFGQGTRLTVV.

The sample holds one count of this clone. This chain uses TRBV2 with TRBJ2-1; 11 nucleotides align to TRBD2. Germline V gene data show CDR1 as SNHLY and CDR2 as FYNNEI. This CDR3 has 15 amino acids. V dropped 8 bases and J dropped 12; count of bases not matched to a gene: 15. CDR3 in DNA: TGTGCCAGCGACTCGATAGCGGGGGGGCCTTGGATGCAGTTCTTC. Translated, it gives CASDSIAGGPWMQFF. Full variable domain (missing parts from reference TRBV2 and TRBJ2-1): EPEVTQTPSHQVTQMGQEVILRCVPISNHLYFYWYRQILGQKVEFLVSFYNNEISEKSEIFDDQFSVERPDGSNFTLKIRSTKLEDSAMYFCASDSIAGGPWMQFFGPGTRLTVL.

J is TRBJ1-1 and V is TRBV6-4, with unresolved D. Trimming removed 4 bases from V and 10 bases from J, with 16 bases in between. Germline V CDR1 and CDR2: MRHNA, SNTAGT. CDR3 length equals 13 residues. The CDR3 sequence is CASSASGGLAAFF. The CDR3 DNA is TGTGCCAGCAGTGCCTCGGGAGGGTTGGCAGCTTTCTTT.

This chain connects TRBV6-1 to TRBJ2-7, with 10 bases fitting TRBD1. This CDR3 is built from 16 residues. The V segment lost 0 bases and the J segment 4 bases; nucleotides outside the gene matches: 6. The germline gives CDR1 MNHNS, CDR2 SASEGT. This CDR3 reads CASSEALTGQGYEQYF. CDR3 bases: TGTGCCAGCAGTGAAGCGCTAACGGGACAGGGGTACGAGCAGTACTTC.

The chain joins TRBV27 to TRBJ1-2, with 9 bases that match TRBD1. Germline CDR1 MNHEY, CDR2 SMNVEV (reference sequence). J gave up 4 bases and V 5 bases, and 8 bases lay outside the gene matches. The CDR3 totals 15 residues. CDR3 protein: CASSPRDRAAYGYTF. Written as DNA, the CDR3 is TGTGCCAGCAGTCCCCGGGACAGGGCGGCCTATGGCTACACCTTC.

This clone was observed once. This chain connects TRBV7-2 to TRBJ1-2, with D unresolved. The CDR3 contains 14 residues. V lost 2 bases and J lost 0, with 7 bases in between. The germline V gene encodes CDR1 SGHTA and CDR2 FQGNSA. CDR3 residues: CASSLREANYGYTF. The CDR3 DNA follows: TGTGCCAGCAGCTTAAGGGAGGCTAACTATGGCTACACCTTC. Complete variable domain (other parts from reference TRBV7-2 and TRBJ1-2): GAGVSQSPSNKVTEKGKDVELRCDPISGHTALYWYRQSLGQGLEFLIYFQGNSAPDKSGLPSDRFSAERTGGSVSTLTIQRTQQEDSAVYLCASSLREANYGYTFGSGTRLTVV.

The genes are TRBV19 and TRBJ1-1, with a weak D call TRBD1 (5 bases). Germline CDR1 is LNHDA and CDR2 is SQIVND (reference sequence). The CDR3 spans 19 residues. Trimming pared 3 bases from V and 3 bases from J, leaving 26 bases between. This CDR3 reads CASSIGPGRTKPVDTEAFF. CDR3 coding DNA: TGTGCCAGTAGTATTGGTCCGGGACGGACTAAACCAGTAGACACTGAAGCTTTCTTT.

The gene calls are TRBV2 and TRBJ2-3, with no clear D. Trimming took off 7 bases at V and 8 bases at J, with 10 bases between the two ends. Germline V gene sequence: CDR1 SNHLY, CDR2 FYNNEI. The CDR3 runs 11 residues. The CDR3, as DNA: TGTGCCAGCACCGGCCGAGGTACGCAGTATTTT. Protein product: CASTGRGTQYF.

The genes are TRBV15 and TRBJ2-1, with 11 positions matching TRBD2. Germline trimming cut 2 bases from V and 8 bases from J; bases unmatched to any gene: 14. Germline loops: CDR1 LNHNV, CDR2 YYDKDF (reference sequence). The CDR3 consists of 18 residues. This CDR3 reads CATSRNSRLAGSRDEQFF. CDR3 in DNA: TGTGCCACCAGCAGAAACAGCCGACTAGCGGGAAGTAGGGATGAGCAGTTCTTC.

V usage is TRBV14 and J usage is TRBJ1-4; D is possibly TRBD1 (5 bases). Trimming cost V 4 bases and J 2 bases, with 14 bases left between them. The CDR3 has 16 residues. The V gene's germline CDR1 is SGHDN and CDR2 FVKESK. The DNA of the CDR3 is TGTGCCAGCAGCCCTCGTGTAGGGGCGACTAATGAAAAACTGTTTTTT. It codes for CASSPRVGATNEKLFF.

V and J are TRBV4-2 and TRBJ2-3, with 8 nucleotides matching TRBD2. Trimming removed 4 bases from V and 2 bases from J; junction bases left unmatched: 14. CDR1 and CDR2 from the germline V gene are LGHNA and YNFKEQ. The CDR3 covers 18 residues. Here the CDR3 DNA reads TGTGCCAGCAGCCCCTGGGGGATTGGCGGGGGGACCACAGATACGCAGTATTTT. As protein: CASSPWGIGGGTTDTQYF.

The genes are TRBV4-2 and TRBJ1-2; tentative D call: TRBD1 (5 bases). Germline CDR1 reads LGHNA; CDR2 reads YNFKEQ. The CDR3 is made up of 14 amino acids. V was trimmed by 7 bases and J by 1 base, leaving 13 bases between them. DNA for the CDR3: TGTGCCAGCAAGGGACTGGGGGATAACTATGGCTACACCTTC. This sequence encodes CASKGLGDNYGYTF.

The chain joins TRBV5-6 to TRBJ2-3; D unclear. Germline CDR1 and CDR2: SGHDT and YYEEEE. With 4 bases removed from V and 0 bases from J, the gap between germline ends came to 12 bases. The CDR3 loop spans 15 amino acids. Here the CDR3 reads CASSAQQKSTDTQYF. In DNA, the CDR3 is TGTGCCAGCAGCGCCCAACAAAAGAGCACAGATACGCAGTATTTT.

The DNA for the CDR3 is TGTGCCAGCAGTGAAAAAGGGAGACAGGGTAAAGATACGCAGTATTTT. The encoded protein is CASSEKGRQGKDTQYF. V gene TRBV6-1 combines with J gene TRBJ2-3; 7 bases fit TRBD1. Germline CDR1 MNHNS, CDR2 SASEGT. The CDR3 length is 16 residues. V lost 2 bases and J lost 5; bases outside the gene matches: 10.

The chain has TRBV2 and TRBJ1-4; 7 bases agree with TRBD1. The CDR3 contains 18 residues. The J segment lost 0 bases and the V segment lost 5 bases, leaving 12 bases of the junction unmatched. Germline V gene sequence: CDR1 SNHLY, CDR2 FYNNEI. In nucleotides, the CDR3 is TGTGCCAGCAGTTTGACAGGGCGGTCGTTTGCAACTAATGAAAAACTGTTTTTT. Translating it yields CASSLTGRSFATNEKLFF.

The genes are TRBV27 and TRBJ1-5; 7 bases line up with TRBD1. Germline CDR1 reads MNHEY; CDR2 reads SMNVEV (reference sequence). The CDR3 runs to 17 residues. J gave up 3 bases and V 1 base, and 9 bases lay outside the gene matches. The CDR3 region has the DNA TGTGCCAGCAGTTTATACCCAGGGGGATCTTCCAATCAGCCCCAGCATTTT. Translation gives CASSLYPGGSSNQPQHF.

V usage is TRBV7-9 and J usage is TRBJ2-6; the match to TRBD1 covers 7 bases. The ends lost 6 bases at V and 4 bases at J; junction bases unmatched: 6. The length of the CDR3 is 15 residues. From germline, CDR1 is SEHNR and CDR2 FQNEAQ (reference sequence). This chain's CDR3 is CASRTGAGGANVLTF. The CDR3 nucleotides read TGTGCCAGCAGAACAGGGGCTGGCGGGGCCAACGTCCTGACTTTC.

This clone appeared once. The chain joins TRBV18 to TRBJ2-7; TRBD2 aligns across 9 bases. From germline, CDR1 is KGHSH and CDR2 LQKENI. The CDR3 is 14 amino acids. V lost 3 bases, J lost 3 bases, and 3 bases stayed unmatched. CDR3 sequence: CASSPSGGYYEQYF. CDR3 bases: TGTGCCAGCTCACCTAGCGGGGGTTACTACGAGCAGTACTTC.

This sequence joins TRBV7-6 and TRBJ2-3; TRBD2 aligns across 8 bases. V lost 5 bases, J lost 2 bases, and 9 bases stayed unmatched. Germline lookup yields CDR1 SGHVS and CDR2 FNYEAQ. The CDR3 spans 16 residues. This chain's CDR3 is CASSPLGGRNTDTQYF. CDR3 coding DNA: TGTGCCAGCAGCCCTCTCGGCGGGAGGAACACAGATACGCAGTATTTT.

The chain recombines TRBV5-1 with TRBJ2-4, with 13 bases aligning to TRBD2. The germline V gene encodes CDR1 SGHRS and CDR2 YFSETQ. V was pared by 0 bases and J by 0 bases, with 12 bases of the junction left unmatched. The CDR3 runs to 21 residues. CDR3 bases: TGCGCCAGCAGCTTGGGAGGGACAGGACTAGCGGGAGCGGGAGCCAAAAACATTCAGTACTTC. The encoded protein is CASSLGGTGLAGAGAKNIQYF.

V and J are TRBV11-2 and TRBJ2-3, with 10 bases matching TRBD2. From germline, CDR1 is SGHAT and CDR2 FQNNGV. With 5 bases clipped from V and 4 bases from J, the junction kept 6 bases outside the gene matches. The CDR3 is made up of 15 amino acids. This chain's CDR3 is CASSVSGRPPDTQYF. Written as DNA, the CDR3 is TGTGCCAGCAGCGTTAGCGGGAGGCCCCCAGATACGCAGTATTTT.